This is a list of T cell receptor beta chains from one sample in a study of PD-1 blockade in classical Hodgkin lymphoma. Some clones are missing from TCRdb's copy, which holds only in-frame ones; the method was immunoSEQ multiplex PCR. Seen here are fewer than 30,000 clones, 89% observed once, and the top ten hold approximately 0.36%. The sample was CD4+ T cells from blood. Every receptor here comes from a human donor with classical Hodgkin lymphoma. The CDR3 runs from the conserved cysteine through the conserved F or W. The D gene is left open where the match is weak. Clone size is shown for a subset of rows, as once, few, many or a class of expanded clone.

clone size,V gene,J gene,D gene,CDR3 protein,CDR3 DNA
-,TRBV28,TRBJ1-5,-,CASSLRQSNQPQHF,TGTGCCAGCAGTCTAAGACAGAGCAATCAGCCCCAGCATTTT
-,TRBV4-1,TRBJ2-1,TRBD2,CASSQWTSGVVRNEQFF,TGCGCCAGCAGCCAATGGACTAGCGGGGTGGTAAGAAATGAGCAGTTCTTC
-,TRBV2,TRBJ2-5,-,CASSERPGQETQYF,TGTGCCAGCAGTGAACGACCCGGGCAAGAGACCCAGTACTTC
-,TRBV13,TRBJ2-7,TRBD2,CASSPTSGSYEQYF,TGTGCCAGCAGCCCGACTAGCGGGAGCTACGAGCAGTACTTC
-,TRBV10-3,TRBJ1-1,-,CAISAQGNTEAFF,TGTGCCATCAGTGCCCAGGGGAACACTGAAGCTTTCTTT
-,TRBV6-5,TRBJ1-2,-,CASSYSEGLGYGYTF,TGTGCCAGCAGCTATTCCGAGGGGTTAGGCTATGGCTACACCTTC
-,TRBV20-1,TRBJ1-4,-,CSAPRGEKLFF,TGCAGTGCTCCGAGGGGAGAAAAACTGTTTTTT
-,TRBV18,TRBJ2-7,-,CASSPPVETGEQYF,TGTGCCAGCTCACCACCGGTAGAGACAGGCGAGCAGTACTTC
-,TRBV11-2,TRBJ2-3,-,CASSLFEGTDTQYF,TGTGCCAGCAGCTTATTCGAGGGCACAGATACGCAGTATTTT
-,TRBV4-3,TRBJ2-5,TRBD2,CASSQDLGLAGVYQETQYF,TGCGCCAGCAGCCAAGATTTGGGACTAGCGGGAGTGTACCAAGAGACCCAGTACTTC
few,TRBV30,TRBJ1-1,-,CAWSPPGGWNTEAFF,TGTGCCTGGAGTCCTCCCGGGGGTTGGAACACTGAAGCTTTCTTT
-,TRBV28,TRBJ1-4,-,CASQTPLGRNEKLFF,TGTGCCAGCCAGACCCCCTTGGGCCGTAATGAAAAACTGTTTTTT
-,TRBV18,TRBJ2-1,TRBD1,CASSPGQGSSYNEQFF,TGTGCCAGCTCACCTGGACAGGGGAGCTCCTACAATGAGCAGTTCTTC
-,TRBV6-5,TRBJ2-7,TRBD1,CASSSTGTVAYEQYF,TGTGCCAGCAGTTCCACAGGGACAGTCGCCTACGAGCAGTACTTC
-,TRBV6-1,TRBJ1-1,-,CASSEVGFMNTEAFF,TGTGCCAGCAGTGAAGTAGGTTTCATGAACACTGAAGCTTTCTTT
once,TRBV19,TRBJ2-2,-,CASSIGQNTGELFF,TGTGCCAGTAGTATAGGACAGAACACCGGGGAGCTGTTTTTT
-,TRBV18,TRBJ1-5,-,CASSLSGGSNQPQHF,TGTGCCAGCTCACTCTCCGGCGGGAGCAATCAGCCCCAGCATTTT
-,TRBV28,TRBJ1-1,TRBD1,CASSPGTGPNTEAFF,TGTGCCAGCAGTCCTGGGACAGGGCCGAACACTGAAGCTTTCTTT
-,TRBV2,TRBJ2-4,TRBD2,CASSELAGVGNIQYF,TGTGCCAGCAGTGAACTAGCGGGAGTTGGAAACATTCAGTACTTC
-,TRBV30,TRBJ2-5,TRBD2,CAWDNKGLAGGRGYF,TGTGCCTGGGACAACAAGGGACTAGCGGGAGGGAGGGGGTACTTC
-,TRBV11-1,TRBJ2-1,TRBD2,CASSLVRGTSVNEQFF,TGTGCCAGCAGCTTAGTGCGGGGGACTAGCGTTAATGAGCAGTTCTTC
-,TRBV28,TRBJ1-5,TRBD1,CASRDRVNQPQHF,TGTGCCAGCAGAGACAGGGTCAATCAGCCCCAGCATTTT
-,TRBV2,TRBJ2-2,-,CASTREVDTGELFF,TGTGCCAGCACCAGGGAAGTCGACACCGGGGAGCTGTTTTTT
-,TRBV5-1,TRBJ2-5,TRBD2,CASSPTAGDGVTQYF,TGCGCCAGCAGCCCCACGGCGGGGGACGGTGTGACCCAGTACTTC
-,TRBV4-3,TRBJ2-3,-,CASSQSRQGVSDTQYF,TGCGCCAGCAGTCAAAGTCGGCAGGGTGTGTCAGATACGCAGTATTTT
-,TRBV18,TRBJ2-1,TRBD2,CASSPSILAGASYNEQFF,TGTGCCAGCTCACCATCAATCCTAGCGGGAGCTTCCTACAATGAGCAGTTCTTC
-,TRBV5-4,TRBJ2-5,TRBD2,CASTPDYGGSGETQYF,TGTGCCAGCACTCCAGACTATGGCGGGAGTGGCGAGACCCAGTACTTC
-,TRBV29-1,TRBJ1-3,-,CSVGGITGNTIYF,TGCAGCGTTGGGGGGATTACTGGAAACACCATATATTTT
-,TRBV5-4,TRBJ2-5,-,CASSFLYGGSETQYF,TGTGCCAGCAGTTTCTTGTATGGCGGTAGCGAGACCCAGTACTTC
-,TRBV10-3,TRBJ2-1,-,CAISERSSYNEQFF,TGTGCCATCAGTGAAAGGAGCTCCTACAATGAGCAGTTCTTC
-,TRBV4-1,TRBJ2-7,-,CASSQATREYEQYF,TGCGCCAGCAGCCAAGCCACCAGGGAGTACGAGCAGTACTTC
-,TRBV10-2,TRBJ2-5,-,CASSGGWGQETQYF,TGCGCCAGCAGTGGTGGTTGGGGTCAAGAGACCCAGTACTTC
-,TRBV18,TRBJ2-7,-,CASSPPEGFRAKQYF,TGTGCCAGCTCACCACCTGAGGGATTTCGGGCCAAGCAGTACTTC
few,TRBV29-1,TRBJ1-2,-,CSVGEGLYGYTF,TGCAGCGTTGGTGAGGGGCTGTATGGCTACACCTTC
-,TRBV27,TRBJ2-7,-,CASSRQPTYEQYF,TGTGCCAGCAGCCGACAGCCTACCTACGAGCAGTACTTC
-,TRBV7-2,TRBJ1-1,-,CASSFSPGNTEAFF,TGTGCCAGCAGCTTTTCCCCAGGGAACACTGAAGCTTTCTTT
-,TRBV2,TRBJ2-7,-,CASSVDSGEQYF,TGTGCCAGCAGTGTAGATAGTGGCGAGCAGTACTTC
-,TRBV4-3,TRBJ2-5,TRBD2,CASSHGLAGDQETQYF,TGCGCCAGCAGCCACGGACTAGCGGGAGACCAAGAGACCCAGTACTTC
-,TRBV28,TRBJ1-1,-,CASSLGTGRTEAFF,TGTGCCAGCAGTTTAGGAACAGGAAGAACTGAAGCTTTCTTT
-,TRBV5-4,TRBJ1-1,-,CASSPIPLSLNTEAFF,TGTGCCAGCAGCCCTATACCGCTGTCACTGAACACTGAAGCTTTCTTT
-,TRBV5-4,TRBJ2-7,-,CASSPGSADSYEQYF,TGTGCCAGCAGCCCGGGGAGCGCCGACTCCTACGAGCAGTACTTC
-,TRBV5-1,TRBJ2-5,-,CASSSPMTRTQYF,TGCGCCAGCAGCTCCCCTATGACCCGGACCCAGTACTTC
-,TRBV5-1,TRBJ2-3,-,CASSPVARTDTQYF,TGCGCCAGCAGCCCTGTAGCGAGGACAGATACGCAGTATTTT
-,TRBV9,TRBJ2-5,TRBD1,CASSFDRGPRETQYF,TGTGCCAGCAGCTTCGACAGGGGGCCCCGGGAGACCCAGTACTTC
-,TRBV19,TRBJ1-2,-,CASTYGGATSSPYGYTF,TGTGCCAGTACCTACGGGGGGGCCACTTCCTCCCCCTATGGCTACACCTTC
-,TRBV6-1,TRBJ2-1,-,CASSETVLSHQQFF,TGTGCCAGCAGTGAGACAGTACTGAGCCATCAGCAGTTCTTC
-,TRBV30,TRBJ1-5,-,CAWSVQGNQPQHF,TGTGCCTGGAGTGTTCAGGGTAACCAGCCCCAGCATTTT
-,TRBV29-1,TRBJ1-1,-,CSVAFSQGQRYNTEAFF,TGCAGCGTCGCGTTTTCGCAAGGTCAGAGGTATAACACTGAAGCTTTCTTT
-,TRBV27,TRBJ2-7,TRBD1,CASSPYRQGEQYF,TGTGCCAGCAGTCCCTACCGACAGGGGGAGCAGTACTTC
-,TRBV30,TRBJ2-1,-,CAWSAVAYNEQFF,TGTGCCTGGAGTGCCGTGGCATACAATGAGCAGTTCTTC
-,TRBV28,TRBJ2-1,-,CASSVGRSSEQFF,TGTGCCAGCAGTGTCGGACGCTCGAGTGAGCAGTTCTTC
few,TRBV10-3,TRBJ1-2,-,CAISDTNYGYTF,TGTGCCATCAGTGATACTAACTATGGCTACACCTTC